This is a list of T cell receptor beta chains from one sample in a study of T cells expressing NK-cell markers. TCRdb derives one entry per CDR3 protein from the 5' RACE reads, leaving out DNA. Across about 160,000 distinct CDR3 sequences, the top ten clones capture 15% to 20% of the sample. Sample: blood T cells: a sorted CD56 or NKG2C T cell subset, CD4+ or CD8+ T cells, or bulk PBMC T cells (not recorded which). The receptors originated from a woman between 18 and 70 years old in good health. The CDR3 runs from the conserved cysteine through the conserved F or W.

j_call v_call cdr3_aa
TRBJ2-5 TRBV5-1 CASSLGAGGVPETQYF
TRBJ2-7 TRBV2 CASSLASGRYEQYF
TRBJ2-7 TRBV7-3 CASSLIPRPRKYEQYF
TRBJ2-1 TRBV29-1 CSVEGTSGYTYNEQFF
TRBJ2-5 TRBV18 CASSPSPSSPKETQYF
TRBJ1-1 TRBV20-1 CSAKAPGHKTEAFF
TRBJ2-1 TRBV28 CASSFDGTSYNEQFF
TRBJ2-3 TRBV7-3 CASSPQASSQDTQYF
TRBJ2-7 TRBV7-9 CASSPGTGEQQYF
TRBJ2-1 TRBV7-3 CASSPLVGDNEQFF
TRBJ2-1 TRBV25-1 CASRLAGGNNEQFF
TRBJ2-7 TRBV4-1 CASSQGWGDSYEQYF
TRBJ2-7 TRBV20-1 CSAVPGQGSYEQYF
TRBJ2-1 TRBV7-8 CASSFEGQRREDEQFF
TRBJ1-4 TRBV10-3 CATTGGRDEKLFF
TRBJ2-5 TRBV9 CASSPPGLETQYF
TRBJ2-7 TRBV28 CASSEGQGYEQYF
TRBJ1-6 TRBV7-8 CASSSDLNSPLHF
TRBJ2-6 TRBV20-1 CSAGAPGANVLTF
TRBJ2-7 TRBV29-1 CSVEWALAESNDYEQYF
TRBJ2-7 TRBV7-2 CASSPDRGPTYEQYF
TRBJ1-2 TRBV6-5 CASRDDVYGYTF
TRBJ2-2 TRBV7-2 CASSLAGPPNTGELFF
TRBJ1-3 TRBV11-3 CASPRGSGNTIYF
TRBJ1-4 TRBV5-1 CASSFGVSDEKLFF
TRBJ2-1 TRBV20-1 CSARGLAGVDEQFF